This entry describes one TCR beta chain. Its antigen is currently not known. No base-level quality is on record; no much larger clone is a single base apart. Taken from cysteine to phenylalanine, the CDR3 has 14 residues. Left in the record is the CDR3 DNA by itself, 42 bases read in frame from the first base. Via the germline V gene (reference sequence), CDR1 is SEHNR and CDR2 FQNEAQ. The V end gives up 5 bases and the J end 4 bases, leaving 6 bases in the junction not matched to a gene. The data originate from a study of T cell responses to AZD1222 COVID-19 vaccine (dated by TCRdb to the early 2020s). In terms of the full investigation: A total of under 250 trial participants underwent TCR sequencing, of whom under 220 had received two doses of AZD1222 and approximately 25 had received two doses of the MenACWY control vaccine. Trial participants were enrolled by age into 18-55, 56-69 and 70-plus year subgroups, with roughly 150, 30 and 60 TCR-sequenced participants respectively.

The label giving this sample's time point can be read as: about 28 days (+/-7) after the second vaccine dose. Because spike-specific TCR depth and breadth did not differ between the two schedules, AZD1222 recipients who got a second dose at roughly 4 weeks were pooled with those who got a second dose at roughly 12 weeks. The vaccinee samples were drawn from two UK trials, COV001 and COV002, one of which was a single-blind randomized controlled phase 2/3 trial testing AZD1222 (ChAdOx1 nCoV-19) in healthy adults. For TCRbeta chain sequencing, PBMC samples from trial participants were taken at day 0 and at day 28 after the second dose. The CDR3 regions of human TCRbeta chains were analyzed by immunosequencing. As for the original processing: TCRs in the repertoires were matched against a reference library of SARS-CoV-2-specific TCRs that had been generated with the MIRA antigen-specificity platform. Breadth was defined as the fraction of unique TCRs that were SARS-CoV-2-associated, and depth was defined as the fraction of total T cells that were SARS-CoV-2-associated. Using the MIRA data, each spike-specific TCR was mapped to the spike region that the TCR reacts to and placed in a CD4 or CD8 class. Log10-transformed breadth and depth values were compared by one-way ANOVA with Sidak's multiple comparisons tests. TCRdb retrieved this table from immuneACCESS and kept in-frame rearrangements only. Not all clones are present; in checked studies, unresolved V genes account for under half, and no reason is known for the remainder. D and trimming come from the DNA, and the V and J calls and clone size come from that table. The sample table shows 140,000 or so clones, and 85% to 90% are seen once. About 3% of the sample belongs to the ten largest clones.

Broader findings and caveats from the paper: After two AZD1222 doses, both the breadth and the depth of spike-specific TCRs were significantly higher than at day 0 and than in MenACWY recipients. Participants were mostly white British, with more females than males. The authors suggested clonal diversity may have been underestimated. Nearly half of unique spike-specific TCRs reportedly recognized epitopes outside regions mutated in the B.1.351 and B.1.1.7 variants. Vaccine-associated CD4 TCRs spanned the whole spike protein, with dominant responses in regions 160-218 and 743-854. Conclusions about previously exposed vaccinees are limited because only six or seven AZD1222 recipients were SARS-CoV-2 seropositive at baseline. No day 14 peak-response samples were available, so repertoires were characterized only after the peak T cell response. In the small 56-69-year group, the increase in depth fell short of significance, most likely because of low power.

The receptor's source is an adult who received the AZD1222 COVID-19 vaccine. Here the sequenced sample was peripheral blood, taken 28 days after the second AZD1222 dose. Rearrangement joined TRBV7-9 to TRBJ2-7, with TRBD1 identical over 9 junction bases. The CDR3 protein is CASSPRQGGYEQYF. The sequence in DNA is TGTGCCAGCAGCCCGAGACAGGGGGGTTACGAGCAGTACTTC.